This T cell receptor beta chain was recorded in a study of control samples from healthy donors and cancer patients. The V and J ends lost 5 bases and 4 bases respectively, with 11 bases between them. The length of the CDR3 is 14 residues. The germline gives CDR1 MNHEY, CDR2 SVGAGI. Profiled with immunoSEQ multiplex PCR; TCRdb holds only in-frame clones, not every one. Of over 150,000 clones listed, about 91% are singletons. This clonotype originated in a woman aged 40 to 50 in good health. Sequencing input: blood. The chain links TRBV6-5 to TRBJ1-4, with D possibly matching TRBD1 (5 bases). The DNA of the CDR3 is TGTGCCAGCAGTCGCCGGGGACTTAATGAAAAACTGTTTTTT. Translation gives CASSRRGLNEKLFF.